This is a list of T cell receptor beta chains from one sample in a study of T cells after yellow fever vaccination. In TCRdb, the 5' RACE reads were re-called with MiXCR into one record per CDR3 protein. The repertoire holds hundreds of thousands of distinct CDR3 sequences, with about 19% as singletons. This material consisted of PBMCs, taken 15 days after the yellow fever booster vaccination. Receptor source: a man aged 25 to 45 who received the YFV17D yellow fever vaccine. CDR3s include the opening cysteine and the closing phenylalanine or tryptophan. The order of the fields is V gene, J gene, CDR3 protein.

TRBV4-3	TRBJ2-1	CASSHYGSSGRLGSYNEQFF
TRBV18	TRBJ1-1	CASSPDRPFRGAFF
TRBV5-6	TRBJ2-5	CASSFSPPRRDSPLGETQYF
TRBV28	TRBJ2-7	CASSLPLDSSYEQYF
TRBV24-1	TRBJ2-5	CATSDPRQVPGTQYF
TRBV4-2	TRBJ2-5	CASSQGPRKGLAGGETQYF
TRBV18	TRBJ2-3	CASSPTSGSLGTDTQYF
TRBV5-6	TRBJ1-2	CASSLAEGRYGYTF
TRBV20-1	TRBJ2-5	CSARDGGPSGVGETQYF
TRBV11-3	TRBJ2-3	CASSLTPGDTQYF
TRBV12-3/TRBV12-4	TRBJ2-1	CASSLGQAFYNEQFF
TRBV20-1	TRBJ2-1	CSARGGQGQFF
TRBV7-2	TRBJ2-7	CASSFDRAYYEQYF
TRBV5-5	TRBJ2-1	CASSLVSGASYNEQFF
TRBV6-2/TRBV6-3	TRBJ2-7	CASRRQGSTYEQYF
TRBV4-3	TRBJ2-3	CASSRGSPKPDTQYF
TRBV5-5	TRBJ2-7	CASSLFLYEQYF
TRBV7-2	TRBJ1-6	CASSFGGADSPLHF
TRBV6-1	TRBJ2-3	CASRSTTSRGDTQYF
TRBV20-1	TRBJ2-5	CSAALGGEETQYF
TRBV11-2	TRBJ2-1	CASSPRLGGSYNEQFF